The rows below give T cell receptor beta chains drawn from one sample of a study of blood T cell repertoires in COVID-19. Sequenced by immunoSEQ multiplex PCR; TCRdb stores in-frame clones only, minus some. The sample contains about 410,000 clones, just over 85% of which appear only once. Sample: peripheral blood. These receptors originate from a woman aged 30 to 39 with active or convalescent COVID-19. Both conserved end residues are part of each CDR3.

j_gene | v_gene | CDR3aa
TRBJ2-3 | TRBV10-3 | CAISQGTSTDTQYF
TRBJ1-4 | TRBV4-1 | CASSQDPSGGAVEKLFF
TRBJ2-3 | TRBV5-6 | CASSLVTSGGVGTQYF
TRBJ1-5 | TRBV27 | CASSWEGGSNQPQHF
TRBJ2-5 | TRBV9 | CASSVMTSGETQYF
TRBJ1-5 | TRBV4-1 | CASSLEGGQLDQPQHF
TRBJ2-3 | TRBV10-3 | CAISESPTSGQDTQYF
TRBJ1-4 | TRBV19 | CASSMGQGGEKLFF
TRBJ1-4 | TRBV6-5 | CASSPTGVNEKLFF
TRBJ2-7 | TRBV5-5 | CASSFAPGGQGMYEQYF
TRBJ2-3 | TRBV9 | CASSVMRGGSDTQYF
TRBJ1-1 | TRBV4-2 | CASSPNTGGEAFF
TRBJ2-3 | TRBV5-1 | CASSFSGLARPDTQYF
TRBJ2-2 | TRBV2 | CASTGLPNTGELFF
TRBJ2-1 | TRBV7-9 | CASSFGLTGGPGNEQFF
TRBJ1-6 | TRBV6-1 | CASSLTVNSPLHF
TRBJ1-5 | TRBV6-5 | CASTGGLNQPQHF
TRBJ1-5 | TRBV27 | CASSLLGDQPQHF
TRBJ1-1 | TRBV25-1 | CASSDWDRENTEAFF
TRBJ2-7 | TRBV4-1 | CASSQEDRSYEQYF
TRBJ1-1 | TRBV4-1 | CASSHNGGEDRGAFF
TRBJ1-5 | TRBV18 | CASSPPVQGASQPQHF
TRBJ1-2 | TRBV3-1/TRBV3-2 | CASSQDRVPYGYTF
TRBJ2-3 | TRBV30 | CAWSVMYSGTDTQYF
TRBJ1-1 | TRBV3-1/TRBV3-2 | CASSQGTGGNTEAFF
TRBJ1-2 | TRBV27 | CASSPTTNYGYTF
TRBJ2-1 | TRBV7-9 | CASSLGVRDGEQFF
TRBJ2-1 | TRBV5-4 | CASSRTGTYNEQFF
TRBJ2-2 | TRBV3-1/TRBV3-2 | CASSQTSGAGELFF
TRBJ1-1 | TRBV19 | CASSPSDRLVPEAFF
TRBJ1-3 | TRBV19 | CASSAQGNGNTIYF
TRBJ1-5 | TRBV5-4 | CASSLEPTSDQPQHF
TRBJ1-2 | TRBV10-2 | CASSESGGSGYGYTF
TRBJ2-7 | TRBV19 | CASSAPRDSRDEQYF
TRBJ2-7 | TRBV19 | CASSMARTGVEEQYF
TRBJ1-3 | TRBV2 | CASKLQVPSSGNTIYF
TRBJ1-1 | TRBV7-9 | CASSPRRGGDTEAFF
TRBJ1-2 | TRBV7-8 | CASSPAAFGGGYTF
TRBJ1-2 | TRBV13 | CASSFGQGHGYTF
TRBJ2-3 | TRBV7-6 | CASSTWTSGATDTQYF
TRBJ1-2 | TRBV5-6 | CASSYLAAGQGNYGYTF
TRBJ2-2 | TRBV9 | CASSPQGLSTGELFF
TRBJ1-5 | TRBV19 | CASSITGEQPQHF
TRBJ1-5 | TRBV5-1 | CASSLTGAHNQPQHF
TRBJ2-1 | TRBV29-1 | CSVEGWDRERYNEQFF